Sequencing of this T cell receptor beta chain was carried out in a study of regulatory T cells in long-lasting Graves disease. Whole-study results and caveats: Under persistent disease, TRBV28, TRBJ1-2 and TRBJ2-5 were used preferentially.

The CDR3 runs to 17 residues. With 5 bases clipped from V and 2 bases from J, the junction kept 9 bases outside the gene matches. TCR beta libraries were built with iRepertoire HTBI primers and Arm-PCR of CDR3 regions. TCRdb reanalysed the multiplex PCR reads using MiXCR and keeps one entry per CDR3 protein. The sample records 600,000 to 850,000 distinct CDR3 sequences, approximately 31% being singletons. This clonotype was picked up many times. Its antigen is unknown. Specified time point: persistent/refractory GD, antithyroid drugs over 5 years with positive TRAb. The TCR library used RNA extracted from PBMCs. Patients with Graves' disease were diagnosed by American Thyroid Association guidelines. The peripheral blood volume drawn was approximately 9 milliliters, and it was collected into EDTA tubes.

This sequence was found in a female donor with Graves disease. The rearrangement joins TRBV12-3 or TRBV12-4 to TRBJ2-7; TRBD2 aligns across 13 bases. Sequenced material: peripheral blood mononuclear cells (PBMCs), taken when the disease was refractory, from a patient treated with antithyroid drugs. The CDR3 DNA is TGTGCCAGCAGTGGGACAGGGGGGACTAGCGGGACCTACGAGCAGTACTTC. Protein product: CASSGTGGTSGTYEQYF.